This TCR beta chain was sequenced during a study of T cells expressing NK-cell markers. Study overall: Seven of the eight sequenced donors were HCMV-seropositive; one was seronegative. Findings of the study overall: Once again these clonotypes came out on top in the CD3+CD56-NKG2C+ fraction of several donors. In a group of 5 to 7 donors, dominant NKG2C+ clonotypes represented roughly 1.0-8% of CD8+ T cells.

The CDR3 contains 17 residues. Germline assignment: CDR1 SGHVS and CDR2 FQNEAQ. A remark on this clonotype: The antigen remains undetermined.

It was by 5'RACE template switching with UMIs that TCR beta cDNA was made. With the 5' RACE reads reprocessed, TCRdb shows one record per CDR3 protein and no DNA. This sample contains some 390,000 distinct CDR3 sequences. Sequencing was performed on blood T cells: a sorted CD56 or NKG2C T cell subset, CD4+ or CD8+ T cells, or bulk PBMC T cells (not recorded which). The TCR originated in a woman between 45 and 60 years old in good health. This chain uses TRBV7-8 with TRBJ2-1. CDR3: CASSLEVGKGTYNEQFF. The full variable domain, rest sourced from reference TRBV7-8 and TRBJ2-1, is GAGVSQSPRYKVAKRGQDVALRCDPISGHVSLFWYQQALGQGPEFLTYFQNEAQLDKSGLPSDRFFAERPEGSVSTLKIQRTQQEDSAVYLCASSLEVGKGTYNEQFFGPGTRLTVL.